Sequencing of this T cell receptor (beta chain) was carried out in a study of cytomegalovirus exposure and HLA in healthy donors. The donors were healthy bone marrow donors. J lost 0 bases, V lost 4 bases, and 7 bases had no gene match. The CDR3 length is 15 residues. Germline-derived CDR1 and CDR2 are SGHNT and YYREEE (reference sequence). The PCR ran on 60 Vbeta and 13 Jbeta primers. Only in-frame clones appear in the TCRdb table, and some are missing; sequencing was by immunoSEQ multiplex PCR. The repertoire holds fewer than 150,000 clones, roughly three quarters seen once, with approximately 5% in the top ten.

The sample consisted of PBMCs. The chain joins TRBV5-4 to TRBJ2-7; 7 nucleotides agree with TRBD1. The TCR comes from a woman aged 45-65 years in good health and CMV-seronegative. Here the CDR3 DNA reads TGTGCCAGCAGCCCTGGACAGGTCAGCTCCTACGAGCAGTACTTC. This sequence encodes CASSPGQVSSYEQYF. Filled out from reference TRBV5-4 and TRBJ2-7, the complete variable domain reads ETGVTQSPTHLIKTRGQQVTLRCSSQSGHNTVSWYQQALGQGPQFIFQYYREEENGRGNFPPRFSGLQFPNYSSELNVNALELDDSALYLCASSPGQVSSYEQYFGPGTRLTVT.